This T cell receptor beta chain was found in a study of Graves' ophthalmopathy and Graves' hyperthyroidism. Across the whole study: A follow-up of 18 months without ophthalmopathy meant that hyperthyroidism was stable.

The germline V and J ends were trimmed by 8 bases and 4 bases, with 20 bases remaining between them. CDR3 length: 15 amino acids. This clonotype was recorded a few times. The TCR beta CDR3 regions underwent amplification from RNA transcripts. First-round RT-PCR used HTBI primers; second-round multiplex PCR followed. TCRdb re-called the multiplex PCR reads with MiXCR, one entry per CDR3 protein. The data contain over a million distinct CDR3 sequences, less than 45% of them singletons. This sequence was found in an adult man with Graves' hyperthyroidism. Sequencing was carried out using peripheral blood or thyroid tissue (not recorded which). This chain links TRBV12-3 or TRBV12-4 with TRBJ1-1; D perhaps matches TRBD1 (5 bases). The CDR3 DNA is TGTGCCAGCGTAGCGGTTGCGGGGAGGGGCACTGAAGCTTTCTTT. Protein: CASVAVAGRGTEAFF.